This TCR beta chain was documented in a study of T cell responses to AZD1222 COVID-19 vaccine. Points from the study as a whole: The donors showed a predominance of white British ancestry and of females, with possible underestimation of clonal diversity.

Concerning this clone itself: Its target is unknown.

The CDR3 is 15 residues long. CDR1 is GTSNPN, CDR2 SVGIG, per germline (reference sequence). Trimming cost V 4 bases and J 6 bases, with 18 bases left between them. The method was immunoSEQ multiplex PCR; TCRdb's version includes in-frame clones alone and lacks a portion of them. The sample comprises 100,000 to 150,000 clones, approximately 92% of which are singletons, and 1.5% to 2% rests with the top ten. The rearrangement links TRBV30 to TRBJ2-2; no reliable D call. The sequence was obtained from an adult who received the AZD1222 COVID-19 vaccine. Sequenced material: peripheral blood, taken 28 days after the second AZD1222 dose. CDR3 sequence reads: CAWNRNVGVAGELFF. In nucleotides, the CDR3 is TGTGCCTGGAACCGGAATGTTGGGGTCGCCGGGGAGCTGTTTTTT.